The T cell receptor beta chain described here comes from a study of blood T cell repertoires in COVID-19. Clones were sequenced by immunoSEQ multiplex PCR, and TCRdb holds only the in-frame ones, with some missing. The top ten hold less than 2.5% of the sample, which has around 81,000 clones, roughly 86% seen once. The germline V gene has CDR1 LGHDT and CDR2 YNNKEL (reference sequence). The CDR3 consists of 14 residues. V was trimmed by 5 bases and J by 7 bases, leaving 15 bases between them. The sequence derives from a woman aged 55-75 years with acute or convalescent COVID-19. The material sequenced was peripheral blood. The V call is TRBV3-1 (or the pseudogene TRBV3-2), the J call TRBJ2-1; D is possibly TRBD2 (5 bases). The CDR3 spells CASSSWEFGNEQFF. The CDR3, as DNA: TGTGCCAGCAGCTCATGGGAGTTCGGGAATGAGCAGTTCTTC.